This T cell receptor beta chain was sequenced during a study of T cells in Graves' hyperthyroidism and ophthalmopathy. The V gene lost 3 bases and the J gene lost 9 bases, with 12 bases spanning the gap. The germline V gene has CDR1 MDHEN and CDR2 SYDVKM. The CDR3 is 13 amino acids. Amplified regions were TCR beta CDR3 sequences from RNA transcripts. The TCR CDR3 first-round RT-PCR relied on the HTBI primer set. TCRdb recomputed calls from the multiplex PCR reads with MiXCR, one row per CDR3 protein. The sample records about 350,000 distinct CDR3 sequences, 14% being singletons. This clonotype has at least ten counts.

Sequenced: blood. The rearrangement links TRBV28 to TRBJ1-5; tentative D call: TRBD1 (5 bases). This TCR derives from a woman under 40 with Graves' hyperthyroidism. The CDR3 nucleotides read TGTGCCAGCAGTTTTCTACAGGACGGGCCCCAGCATTTT. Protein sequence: CASSFLQDGPQHF.